This TCR beta chain was sequenced for a study of blood T cell repertoires in COVID-19. Trimming removed 5 bases from V and 2 bases from J, with 15 bases in between. From germline, CDR1 is SGHDT and CDR2 YYEEEE. The CDR3 contains 15 residues. TCRdb's table, derived via immunoSEQ multiplex PCR, lists solely in-frame clones and lacks some. This sample has about 80,000 clones; 78% occur once, and the top ten carry approximately 15%. The clonotype comes from a human donor in a cohort sampled during active COVID-19. The rearrangement links TRBV5-6 to TRBJ2-3, with D perhaps TRBD2 (5 bases). Sequences were obtained from peripheral blood. The CDR3 protein is CASSSGLGFTDTQYF. The CDR3 nucleotides read TGTGCCAGCAGTTCCGGACTGGGGTTCACAGATACGCAGTATTTT.